This T cell receptor (beta chain) was identified during a study of cytomegalovirus exposure and HLA in healthy donors. Across the whole study: The Caucasian-associated ancestry cluster held over 80% of approximately 400 genotyped donors. Study-wide findings and caveats: Differences between HLA loci emerged in a later analysis of TCR association rates, with DRB1 most and HLA-C fewest.

The CDR3 sequence is 15 residues long. Trimming removed 0 bases at V and 6 bases at J, with 13 bases between. Germline values: CDR1 SGHRS, CDR2 YFSETQ. Donors showed nominal health when sampled, although they likely had unrecorded immune exposures. Note on this clone: Its antigen is not known.

PCR was performed using 60 Vbeta and 13 Jbeta primers. Data came from immunoSEQ multiplex PCR; TCRdb stores just in-frame clones and leaves some out. The profile covers 200,000 or so clones, with over 75% appearing a single time and roughly 0.097% taken by the ten largest. The TCR was taken from a boy younger than 10 in good health and CMV-seronegative. The gene calls are TRBV5-1 and TRBJ2-1, with a tentative D call TRBD1 (5 bases). Sequenced material: PBMCs. The CDR3 sequence is CASSLGQSSLNEQFF. The CDR3 DNA reads as TGCGCCAGCAGCTTGGGACAGTCTAGTCTCAATGAGCAGTTCTTC. The full variable domain, rest sourced from reference TRBV5-1 and TRBJ2-1, is KAGVTQTPRYLIKTRGQQVTLSCSPISGHRSVSWYQQTPGQGLQFLFEYFSETQRNKGNFPGRFSGRQFSNSRSEMNVSTLELGDSALYLCASSLGQSSLNEQFFGPGTRLTVL.